The rows below give T cell receptor beta chains drawn from one sample of a study of Ad26.COV2.S vaccination and SARS-CoV-2 variants. Clones were sequenced by immunoSEQ multiplex PCR, and TCRdb holds only the in-frame ones, with some missing. Seen here are about 350,000 clones, 80% to 90% observed once, and the top ten hold about 10%. The sequences come from peripheral blood, collected in a trial of Ad26.COV2.S vaccine versus placebo. The receptor source for this set is a person aged 18-60 years who received the Ad26.COV2.S COVID-19 vaccine or a placebo. The CDR3 runs from the conserved cysteine through the conserved F or W. The order of the fields is clone size, V gene, J gene, D gene, CDR3 DNA, CDR3 protein. D genes are given only for firm matches. For some rows the clone size is stated as once, few or many, or as a class when expanded; others skip it.

once	TRBV5-5	TRBJ1-5	.	TGTGCCAGCAGCTTGGACGGGGCGCCCCAGCATTTT	CASSLDGAPQHF
.	TRBV5-4	TRBJ2-2	.	TGTGCCAGCAGCTTGGACAGCCGGAGGCTGGGGGCCGGGGAGCTGTTTTTT	CASSLDSRRLGAGELFF
.	TRBV9	TRBJ1-6	.	TGTGCCAGCAGCGCATCCGGACAAAATAATTCACCCCTCCACTTT	CASSASGQNNSPLHF
.	TRBV7-9	TRBJ2-1	TRBD2	TGTGCCAGCAGCTTCTCTAGCGGGGCTTACAATGAGCAGTTCTTC	CASSFSSGAYNEQFF
.	TRBV7-8	TRBJ2-3	.	TGTGCCAGCAGCCCGGGGTTGGGGAATACGCAGTATTTT	CASSPGLGNTQYF
.	TRBV7-8	TRBJ2-7	.	TGTGCCAGCAGCTTTTCAGGGAACTACGAGCAGTACTTC	CASSFSGNYEQYF
.	TRBV28	TRBJ2-1	.	TGTGCCAGCAGCCACATCCTCTTTAGTCCAGACTACAATGAGCAGTTCTTC	CASSHILFSPDYNEQFF
.	TRBV18	TRBJ1-5	TRBD1	TGTGCCAGCTCACGTCCCGGGACAGGGGGCCACTATAGCAATCAGCCCCAGCATTTT	CASSRPGTGGHYSNQPQHF
.	TRBV6-6	TRBJ2-7	.	TGTGCCAGCAGGCCTACAGGCCTGTCACTCTACGAGCAGTACTTC	CASRPTGLSLYEQYF
.	TRBV18	TRBJ2-1	TRBD1	TGTGCCAGCTCACCGATACAGGGGGCGAATGAGCAGTTCTTC	CASSPIQGANEQFF